Listed here are 5 T cell receptor beta chains from one sample, sequenced in a study of T cells in Graves' hyperthyroidism and ophthalmopathy. The TCR beta CDR3 regions underwent amplification using RNA transcripts as the source. When the TCR CDR3 underwent first-round RT-PCR, the HTBI primer set was used. A single record per CDR3 protein comes from TCRdb applying MiXCR to the multiplex PCR reads. The sample gives hundreds of thousands of distinct CDR3 sequences, approximately 15% of which show up once; roughly 6.2% is in the top ten. Sequenced input: blood. The source of these receptors is a woman aged 30 to 39 with Graves' hyperthyroidism that later progressed to Graves' ophthalmopathy.

There are many counts of this clonotype. The CDR3 is CASSLVESYGYTF. In nucleotides, the CDR3 is TGTGCCAGCAGCTTAGTAGAAAGCTATGGCTACACCTTC. The V gene is TRBV7-2, the J gene TRBJ1-2, with D uncertain. CDR1 is SGHTA, CDR2 FQGNSA, per germline. V was cut by 1 base and J by 4 bases, with 7 bases left in between. The CDR3 runs to 13 residues.

This clonotype was picked up many times. V usage is TRBV6-5 and J usage is TRBJ1-1; D gene ambiguous. Per the germline V gene, CDR1 is MNHEY and CDR2 is SVGAGI. Trimming removed 0 bases from V and 7 bases from J, with 9 bases in between. The CDR3 extends over 13 amino acids. CDR3 sequence reads: CASSYSGRLEAFF. The CDR3 DNA reads TGTGCCAGCAGTTACTCAGGCCGGCTTGAAGCTTTCTTT.

This clonotype was counted at least ten times. The chain couples TRBV7-2 to TRBJ2-3, with D uncertain. This CDR3 spans 14 amino acids. Germline V gives CDR1 SGHTA, CDR2 FQGNSA. The V and J ends lost 5 bases and 2 bases respectively, with 11 bases between them. CDR3 region: CASSPDWNTDTQYF. The CDR3 DNA is TGTGCCAGCAGCCCCGACTGGAACACAGATACGCAGTATTTT. The full variable domain, with the rest looked up from reference TRBV7-2 and TRBJ2-3, is GAGVSQSPSNKVTEKGKDVELRCDPISGHTALYWYRQSLGQGLEFLIYFQGNSAPDKSGLPSDRFSAERTGGSVSTLTIQRTQQEDSAVYLCASSPDWNTDTQYFGPGTRLTVL.

DNA of the CDR3: TGTGCCAGCAGCCGATCTCCGGACAGGGCCAATGAGCAGTTCTTC. Its protein is CASSRSPDRANEQFF. The chain carries TRBV6-2 or TRBV6-3 and TRBJ2-1; 8 bases fit TRBD1. The CDR3 loop spans 15 amino acids. From germline, CDR1 is MNHEY and CDR2 SVGEGT. The J segment lost 6 bases and the V segment lost 6 bases, leaving 10 bases of the junction unmatched.

Only a few counts were recorded for this clonotype. This chain uses TRBV20-1 with TRBJ2-7, with 10 bases that match TRBD2. The trim removed 4 bases at V and 5 bases at J, leaving 8 bases unmatched. This CDR3 is 14 amino acids long. CDR1 DFQATT and CDR2 SNEGSKA come from the germline V gene (reference sequence). DNA of the CDR3: TGCAGTGCTAAGGCTAGCGGGAGAATACACGAGCAGTACTTC. Encoded protein: CSAKASGRIHEQYF.